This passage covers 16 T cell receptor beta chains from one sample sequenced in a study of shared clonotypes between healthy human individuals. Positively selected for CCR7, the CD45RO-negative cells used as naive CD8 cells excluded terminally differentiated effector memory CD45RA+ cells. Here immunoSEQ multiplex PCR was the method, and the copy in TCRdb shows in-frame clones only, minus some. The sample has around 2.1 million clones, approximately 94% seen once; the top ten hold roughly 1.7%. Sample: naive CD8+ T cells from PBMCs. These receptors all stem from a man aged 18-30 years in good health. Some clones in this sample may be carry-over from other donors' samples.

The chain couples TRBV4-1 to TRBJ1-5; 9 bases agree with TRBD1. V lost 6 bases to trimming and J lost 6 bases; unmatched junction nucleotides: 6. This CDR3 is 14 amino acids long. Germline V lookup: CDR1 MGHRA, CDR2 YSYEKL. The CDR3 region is CASSYGTGIQPQHF. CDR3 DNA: TGCGCCAGCAGTTACGGGACAGGGATTCAGCCCCAGCATTTT.

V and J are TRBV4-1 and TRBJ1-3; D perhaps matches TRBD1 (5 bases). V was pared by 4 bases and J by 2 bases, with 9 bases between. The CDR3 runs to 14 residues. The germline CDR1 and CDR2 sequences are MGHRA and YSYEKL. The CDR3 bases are TGCGCCAGCAGCCTCGCGGGGGCTGGAAACACCATATATTTT. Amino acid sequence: CASSLAGAGNTIYF.

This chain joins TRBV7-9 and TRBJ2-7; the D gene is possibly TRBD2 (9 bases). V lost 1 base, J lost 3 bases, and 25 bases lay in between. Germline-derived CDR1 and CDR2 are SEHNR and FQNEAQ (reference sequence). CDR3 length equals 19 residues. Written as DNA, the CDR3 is TGTGCCAGCAGCTTAGATCAGGGGGCTGTGCGGGAGGGCATCTACGAGCAGTACTTC. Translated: CASSLDQGAVREGIYEQYF.

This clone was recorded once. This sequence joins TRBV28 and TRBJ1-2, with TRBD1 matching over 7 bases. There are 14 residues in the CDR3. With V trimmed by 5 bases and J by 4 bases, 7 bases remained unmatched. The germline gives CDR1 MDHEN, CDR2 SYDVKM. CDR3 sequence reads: CASSTGVYGYGYTF. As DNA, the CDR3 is TGTGCCAGCAGTACAGGGGTTTACGGCTATGGCTACACCTTC.

The CDR3 loop is CASSLGRSSPLHF. DNA of the CDR3: TGTGCCAGCAGTTTAGGTAGAAGTTCACCCCTCCACTTT. The chain uses TRBV28 and TRBJ1-6; no clear D. Trimming removed 2 bases at V and 9 bases at J, with 8 bases between. The CDR3 is made up of 13 amino acids. From germline, CDR1 is MDHEN and CDR2 SYDVKM.

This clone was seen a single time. As DNA, the CDR3 is TGCAGCGTACAGGGAGATAACACAGATACGCAGTATTTT. This gives the protein CSVQGDNTDTQYF. The chain links TRBV29-1 to TRBJ2-3; maybe TRBD1 (6 bases). V lost 6 bases and J 2 bases, leaving 12 bases between the germline ends. Germline V gene data show CDR1 as SQVTM and CDR2 as ANQGSEA. The CDR3 covers 13 residues.

CDR3 in amino acids: CSVRGTGVGQPQHF. The DNA of the CDR3 is TGCAGCGTGCGGGGGACAGGGGTCGGTCAGCCCCAGCATTTT. This chain uses TRBV29-1 with TRBJ1-5, with 10 bases fitting TRBD1. The CDR3 is 14 residues long. Trimming cost V 6 bases and J 6 bases; bases outside gene matches: 8. Germline V gene data show CDR1 as SQVTM and CDR2 as ANQGSEA. Full variable domain (missing parts from reference TRBV29-1 and TRBJ1-5): SAVISQKPSRDICQRGTSLTIQCQVDSQVTMMFWYRQQPGQSLTLIATANQGSEATYESGFVIDKFPISRPNLTFSTLTVSNMSPEDSSIYLCSVRGTGVGQPQHFGDGTRLSIL.

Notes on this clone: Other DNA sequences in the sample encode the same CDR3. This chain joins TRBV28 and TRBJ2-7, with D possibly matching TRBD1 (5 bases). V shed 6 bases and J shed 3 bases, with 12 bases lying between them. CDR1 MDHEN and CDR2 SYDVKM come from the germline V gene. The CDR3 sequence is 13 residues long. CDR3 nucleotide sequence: TGTGCCAGCAGCCTCCCGACAGACTACGAGCAGTACTTC. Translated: CASSLPTDYEQYF.

This chain's CDR3 is CASSIGTRSYNEQFF. The CDR3 nucleotides read TGTGCCAGCAGTATCGGGACACGGTCCTACAATGAGCAGTTCTTC. The chain employs TRBV6-1 and TRBJ2-1; a possible D gene is TRBD1 (6 bases). Trimming removed 5 bases from V and 1 base from J, with 12 bases in between. CDR3 length: 15 residues. Germline V gene lookup returns CDR1 MNHNS and CDR2 SASEGT.

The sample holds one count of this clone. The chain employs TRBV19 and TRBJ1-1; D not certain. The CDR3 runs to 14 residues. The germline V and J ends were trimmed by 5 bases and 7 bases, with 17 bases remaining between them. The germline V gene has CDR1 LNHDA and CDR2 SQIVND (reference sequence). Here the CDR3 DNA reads TGTGCCAGTAGTTTACCAGCGACTCCCGGTGAAGCTTTCTTT. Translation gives CASSLPATPGEAFF.

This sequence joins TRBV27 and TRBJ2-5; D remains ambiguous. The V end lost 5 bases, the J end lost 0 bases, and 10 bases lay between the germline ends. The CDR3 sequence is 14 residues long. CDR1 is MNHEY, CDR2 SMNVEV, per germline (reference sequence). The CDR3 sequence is CASSTVADQETQYF. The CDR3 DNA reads TGTGCCAGCAGTACCGTAGCAGACCAAGAGACCCAGTACTTC.

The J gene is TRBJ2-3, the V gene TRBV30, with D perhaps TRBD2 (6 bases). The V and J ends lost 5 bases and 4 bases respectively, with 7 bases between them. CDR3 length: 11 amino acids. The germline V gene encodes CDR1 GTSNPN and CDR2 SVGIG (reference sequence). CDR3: CAWGLPDTQYF. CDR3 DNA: TGTGCCTGGGGACTACCAGATACGCAGTATTTT.

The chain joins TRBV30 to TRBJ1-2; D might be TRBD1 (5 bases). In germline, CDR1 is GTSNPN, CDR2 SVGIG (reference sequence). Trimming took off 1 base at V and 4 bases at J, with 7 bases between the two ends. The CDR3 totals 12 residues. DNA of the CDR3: TGTGCCTGGAGTGCTGGGACCTATGGCTACACCTTC. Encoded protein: CAWSAGTYGYTF.

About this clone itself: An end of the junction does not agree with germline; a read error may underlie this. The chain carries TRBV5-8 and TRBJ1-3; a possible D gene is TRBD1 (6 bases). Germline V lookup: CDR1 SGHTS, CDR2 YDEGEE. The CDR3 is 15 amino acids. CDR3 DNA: TGTGCCAGCAGCGCCGCCGTAGGGGGTGGAGACACCATATATTTT. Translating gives CASSAAVGGGDTIYF.

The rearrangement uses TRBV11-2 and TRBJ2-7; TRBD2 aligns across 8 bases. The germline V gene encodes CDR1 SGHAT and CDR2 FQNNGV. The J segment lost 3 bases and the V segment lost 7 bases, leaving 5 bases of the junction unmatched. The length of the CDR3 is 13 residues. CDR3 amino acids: CASTSREGYEQYF. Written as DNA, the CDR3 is TGTGCCAGCACCTCCCGGGAGGGCTACGAGCAGTACTTC.

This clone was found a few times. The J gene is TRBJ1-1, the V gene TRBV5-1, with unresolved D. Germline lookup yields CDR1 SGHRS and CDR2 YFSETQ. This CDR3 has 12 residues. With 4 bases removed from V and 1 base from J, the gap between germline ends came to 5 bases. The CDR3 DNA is TGCGCCAGCAGCCACGGGAACACTGAAGCTTTCTTT. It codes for CASSHGNTEAFF.